This TCR beta chain was documented in a study of technical replicates of blood from a handful of donors. J lost 4 bases, V lost 6 bases, and 5 bases had no gene match. The CDR3 has 13 residues. CDR1 and CDR2 (germline): WSHSY, SAAADI. TCRdb's copy holds only in-frame clones and misses some; the assay was immunoSEQ multiplex PCR. Of approximately 80,000 clones listed, roughly 90% were seen once; the top ten hold 0.25%. The receptor's source is a human donor in good health. Sequenced material: T cells isolated from PBMCs. The rearrangement uses TRBV10-2 and TRBJ2-7; 8 nucleotides line up with TRBD1. The CDR3 DNA is TGCGCCAGCAGAGGACAGGGAAATTACGAGCAGTACTTC. Translation gives CASRGQGNYEQYF.